Described below is a single TCR beta chain sequence and its context. Sequencing was performed with immunoSEQ multiplex PCR; in TCRdb, only in-frame clones are kept and a portion is missing. The sample includes roughly 49,000 clones, over 55% of them seen just once. The CDR3 is made up of 14 amino acids. In germline, CDR1 is SGHNT, CDR2 YENEEA. The V and J ends lost 1 base and 4 bases respectively, with 9 bases between them. This sample was included in a study of T cell clones after liver transplantation. Study-level background: TCRbeta sequencing after a pre-transplant mixed lymphocyte reaction identified graft-donor-reactive clones, later tracked in post-transplant blood.

This clonotype was sampled from a human patient who received a liver transplant. Some T cells may be provided by the graft donor. This rearrangement joins TRBV11-3 to TRBJ2-3, with a possible D match to TRBD2 (6 bases). This material consisted of CD4+ T cells from blood, taken approximately 52 months after liver transplant. This chain's CDR3 is CASSLGAGSDTQYF. The CDR3 bases are TGTGCCAGCAGCTTAGGGGCGGGGTCAGATACGCAGTATTTT.